This TCR beta chain was obtained from a study of T cell changes during pregnancy in multiple sclerosis. Sequenced by immunoSEQ multiplex PCR; TCRdb stores in-frame clones only, minus some. The sample shows 35,000 to 50,000 clones, approximately 92% of them seen only once. The germline V gene has CDR1 WSHSY and CDR2 SAAADI. The V segment lost 4 bases and the J segment 0 bases; nucleotides outside the gene matches: 4. There are 15 residues in the CDR3. The receptor was derived from a female donor in good health, enrolled as a control in a pregnancy study. The chain employs TRBV10-2 and TRBJ2-5, with 8 bases matching TRBD2. The specimen was CD4+ T cells from peripheral blood mononuclear cells, collected after pregnancy. In DNA form, the CDR3 reads TGCGCCAGCAGTGTTCTAGCGGGTGACCAAGAGACCCAGTACTTC. Translation gives CASSVLAGDQETQYF.